This TCR beta chain was captured by sequencing in a study of CXCR3-negative and CXCR3-positive naive CD8 T cells. Points from the study as a whole: Similarly elevated diversity marked both naive subsets, with memory CD8+ cells showing far lower diversity. TRBV-TRBJ usage was similar across naive CXCR3 subsets but distinct in memory cells. PBMCs showed partially decreased CXCR3 expression after cryopreservation, and most assays used fresh PBMCs.

The libraries of TRB cDNA were prepared using 5' RACE with UMI labels. After re-calling the 5' RACE reads, TCRdb lists one entry per CDR3 protein, DNA absent. This repertoire includes about 120,000 distinct CDR3 sequences. The CDR3 runs 13 residues. Germline-derived CDR1 and CDR2 are SGHRS and YFSETQ. For this clonotype: The antigen is undetermined.

Sequenced sample: naive CXCR3- CD8+ T cells from blood. Sample subset: CD45RO-CCR7+CD27+CD95- naive CD8+ T cells lacking CXCR3 (TNR3-). This clonotype originated in a human donor in good health. Some clones in this sample may be carry-over from other donors' samples. This rearrangement joins TRBV5-1 to TRBJ1-6; checking the TCRdb D call of TRBD1 is not possible without DNA. This CDR3 is CASSRTGGSPLHF.